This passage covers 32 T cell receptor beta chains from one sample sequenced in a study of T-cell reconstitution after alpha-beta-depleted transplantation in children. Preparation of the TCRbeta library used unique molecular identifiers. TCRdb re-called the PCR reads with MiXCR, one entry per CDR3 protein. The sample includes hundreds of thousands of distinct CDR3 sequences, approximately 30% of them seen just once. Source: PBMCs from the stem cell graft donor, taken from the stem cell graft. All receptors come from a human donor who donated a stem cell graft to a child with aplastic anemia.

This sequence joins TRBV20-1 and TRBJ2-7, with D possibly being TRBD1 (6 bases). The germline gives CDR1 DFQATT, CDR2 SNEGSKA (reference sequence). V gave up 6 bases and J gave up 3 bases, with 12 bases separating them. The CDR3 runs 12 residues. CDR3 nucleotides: TGCAGTGCCAACCCAGGGGACTACGAGCAGTACTTC. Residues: CSANPGDYEQYF.

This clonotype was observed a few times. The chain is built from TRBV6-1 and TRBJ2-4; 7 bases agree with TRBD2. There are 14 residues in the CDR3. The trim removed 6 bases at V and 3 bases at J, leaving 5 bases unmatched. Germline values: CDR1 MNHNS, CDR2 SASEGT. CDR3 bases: TGTGCCAGCAGCATCACTAGCGTCAAAAACATTCAGTACTTC. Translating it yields CASSITSVKNIQYF.

CDR3 residues: CASMISGSLVTDTQYF. The CDR3 coding sequence is TGTGCCAGCATGATTAGCGGGAGCCTTGTTACAGATACGCAGTATTTT. V usage is TRBV7-6 and J usage is TRBJ2-3; 9 bases are a match to TRBD2. The CDR3 is 16 residues long. With 7 bases clipped from V and 3 bases from J, the junction kept 11 bases outside the gene matches. In germline, CDR1 is SGHVS, CDR2 FNYEAQ.

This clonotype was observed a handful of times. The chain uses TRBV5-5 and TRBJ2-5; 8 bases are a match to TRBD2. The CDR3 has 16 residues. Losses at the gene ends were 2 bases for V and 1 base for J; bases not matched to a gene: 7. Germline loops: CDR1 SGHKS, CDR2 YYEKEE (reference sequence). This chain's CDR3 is CASSFLPSGFQETQYF. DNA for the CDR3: TGTGCCAGCAGCTTCCTCCCTAGCGGGTTCCAAGAGACCCAGTACTTC.

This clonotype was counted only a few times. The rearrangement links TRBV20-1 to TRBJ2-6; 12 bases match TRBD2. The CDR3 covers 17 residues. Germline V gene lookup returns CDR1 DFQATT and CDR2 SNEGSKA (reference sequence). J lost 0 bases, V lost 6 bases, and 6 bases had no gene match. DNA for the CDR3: TGCAGTGCCTTTTCGACTAGCGGGAGCTCTGGGGCCAACGTCCTGACTTTC. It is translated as CSAFSTSGSSGANVLTF.

The DNA of the CDR3 is TGTGCCAGCAGTTACGCCTCACGCTGGTTTATGAGATACGAGCAGTACGTC. Translated: CASSYASRWFMRYEQYV. V gene TRBV6-5 combines with J gene TRBJ2-7; no definite D call. Germline V gives CDR1 MNHEY, CDR2 SVGAGI. V lost 2 bases to trimming and J lost 4 bases, with 21 bases between them. The length of the CDR3 is 17 residues.

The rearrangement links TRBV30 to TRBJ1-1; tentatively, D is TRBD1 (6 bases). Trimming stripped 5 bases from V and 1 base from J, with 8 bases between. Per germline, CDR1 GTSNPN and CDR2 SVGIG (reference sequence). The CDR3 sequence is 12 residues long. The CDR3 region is CAWDRTNTEAFF. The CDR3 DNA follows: TGTGCCTGGGACAGGACGAACACTGAAGCTTTCTTT.

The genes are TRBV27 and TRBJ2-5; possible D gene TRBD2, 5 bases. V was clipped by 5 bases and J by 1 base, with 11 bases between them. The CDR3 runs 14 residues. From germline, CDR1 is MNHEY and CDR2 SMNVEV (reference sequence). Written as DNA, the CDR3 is TGTGCCAGCAGTGCAAGACTACCCCAAGAGACCCAGTACTTC. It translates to CASSARLPQETQYF.

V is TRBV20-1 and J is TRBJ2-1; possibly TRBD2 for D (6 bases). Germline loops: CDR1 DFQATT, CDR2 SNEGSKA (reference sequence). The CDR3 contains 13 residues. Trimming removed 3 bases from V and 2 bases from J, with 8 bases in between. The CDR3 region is CSASGRTYNEQFF. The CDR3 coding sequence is TGCAGTGCTAGTGGGAGGACCTACAATGAGCAGTTCTTC.

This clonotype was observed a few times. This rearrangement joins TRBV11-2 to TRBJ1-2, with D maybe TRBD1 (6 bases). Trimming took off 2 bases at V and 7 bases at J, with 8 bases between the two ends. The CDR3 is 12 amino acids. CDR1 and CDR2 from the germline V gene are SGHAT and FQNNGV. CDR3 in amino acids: CASSLTGTGYTF. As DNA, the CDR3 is TGTGCCAGCAGCTTAACAGGGACTGGCTACACCTTC.

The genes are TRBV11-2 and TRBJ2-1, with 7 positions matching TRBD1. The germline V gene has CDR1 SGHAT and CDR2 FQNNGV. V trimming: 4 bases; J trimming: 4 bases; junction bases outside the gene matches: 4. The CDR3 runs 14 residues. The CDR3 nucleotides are TGTGCCAGCAGCTCGGGACAGCTATACAATGAGCAGTTCTTC. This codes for CASSSGQLYNEQFF.

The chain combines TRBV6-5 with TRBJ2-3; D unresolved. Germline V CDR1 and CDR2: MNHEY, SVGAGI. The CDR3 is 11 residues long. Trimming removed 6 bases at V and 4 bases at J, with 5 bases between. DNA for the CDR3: TGTGCCAGCAGCATCTCAGATACGCAGTATTTT. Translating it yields CASSISDTQYF.

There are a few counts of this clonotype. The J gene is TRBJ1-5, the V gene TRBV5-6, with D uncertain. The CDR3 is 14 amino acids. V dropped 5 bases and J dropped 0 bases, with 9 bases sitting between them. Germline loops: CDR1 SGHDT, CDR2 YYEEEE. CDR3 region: CASSLRSSNQPQHF. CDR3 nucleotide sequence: TGTGCCAGCAGTCTTCGAAGTAGCAATCAGCCCCAGCATTTT.

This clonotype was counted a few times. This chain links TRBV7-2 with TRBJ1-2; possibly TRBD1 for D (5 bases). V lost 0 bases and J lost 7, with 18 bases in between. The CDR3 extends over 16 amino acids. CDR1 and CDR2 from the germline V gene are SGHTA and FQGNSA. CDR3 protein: CASSLAQSLGGVGYTF. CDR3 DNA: TGTGCCAGCAGCTTAGCGCAAAGTTTGGGGGGAGTTGGCTACACCTTC.

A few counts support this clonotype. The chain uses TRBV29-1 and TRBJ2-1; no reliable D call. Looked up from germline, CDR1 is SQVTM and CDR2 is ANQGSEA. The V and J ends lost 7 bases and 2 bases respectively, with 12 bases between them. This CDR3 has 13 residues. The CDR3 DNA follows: TGCAGCGCCTACCTTAGGACCTACAATGAGCAGTTCTTC. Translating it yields CSAYLRTYNEQFF.

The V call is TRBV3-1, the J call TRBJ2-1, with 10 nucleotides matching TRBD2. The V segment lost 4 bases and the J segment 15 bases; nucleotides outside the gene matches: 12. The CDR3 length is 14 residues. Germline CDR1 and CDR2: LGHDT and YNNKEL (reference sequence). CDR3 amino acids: CASSPTLNSGRPFF. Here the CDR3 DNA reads TGTGCCAGCAGCCCAACCTTAAATAGCGGGAGGCCGTTCTTC.

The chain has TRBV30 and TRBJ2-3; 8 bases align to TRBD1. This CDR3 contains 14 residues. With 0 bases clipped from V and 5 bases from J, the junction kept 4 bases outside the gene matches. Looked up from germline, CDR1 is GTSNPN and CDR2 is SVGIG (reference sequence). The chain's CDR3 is CAWSVGQGRDTQYF. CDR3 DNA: TGTGCCTGGAGTGTCGGACAGGGAAGAGATACGCAGTATTTT.

Written as DNA, the CDR3 is TGTGCCAGCAACCTGGGACCGTACGAGCAGTACGTC. Translating gives CASNLGPYEQYV. The chain recombines TRBV21-1 with TRBJ2-7; TRBD1 is the table's D call and was not checked against the DNA. TRBV21-1 corresponds to a pseudogene. This CDR3 has 12 amino acids.

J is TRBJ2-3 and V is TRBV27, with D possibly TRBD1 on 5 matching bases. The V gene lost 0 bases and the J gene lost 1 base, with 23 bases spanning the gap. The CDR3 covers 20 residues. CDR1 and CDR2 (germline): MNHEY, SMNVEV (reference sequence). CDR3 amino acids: CASSLSRVRTSLGRTDTQYF. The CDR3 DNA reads TGTGCCAGCAGTTTATCCCGGGTGCGGACAAGCCTAGGGCGCACAGATACGCAGTATTTT.

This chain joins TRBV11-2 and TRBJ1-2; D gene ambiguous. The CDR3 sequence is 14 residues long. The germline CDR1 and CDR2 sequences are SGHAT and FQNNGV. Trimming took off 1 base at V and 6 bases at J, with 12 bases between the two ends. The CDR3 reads CASSLGFRENGYTF. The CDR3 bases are TGTGCCAGCAGCTTAGGGTTCAGAGAGAATGGCTACACCTTC.

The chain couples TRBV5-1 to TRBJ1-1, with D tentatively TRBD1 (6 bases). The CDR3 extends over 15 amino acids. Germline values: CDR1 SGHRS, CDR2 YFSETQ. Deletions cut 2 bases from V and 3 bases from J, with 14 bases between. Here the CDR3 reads CASSLEGGAYTEAFF. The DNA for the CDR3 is TGCGCCAGCAGCTTAGAGGGGGGGGCGTACACTGAAGCTTTCTTT. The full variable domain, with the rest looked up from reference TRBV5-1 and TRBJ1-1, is KAGVTQTPRYLIKTRGQQVTLSCSPISGHRSVSWYQQTPGQGLQFLFEYFSETQRNKGNFPGRFSGRQFSNSRSEMNVSTLELGDSALYLCASSLEGGAYTEAFFGQGTRLTVV.

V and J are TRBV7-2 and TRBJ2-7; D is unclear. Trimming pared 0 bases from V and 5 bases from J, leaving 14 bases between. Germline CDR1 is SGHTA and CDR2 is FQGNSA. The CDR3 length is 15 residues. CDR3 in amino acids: CASSLARRRYHEQYF. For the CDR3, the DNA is TGTGCCAGCAGCTTAGCGCGTCGGAGATACCACGAGCAGTACTTC.

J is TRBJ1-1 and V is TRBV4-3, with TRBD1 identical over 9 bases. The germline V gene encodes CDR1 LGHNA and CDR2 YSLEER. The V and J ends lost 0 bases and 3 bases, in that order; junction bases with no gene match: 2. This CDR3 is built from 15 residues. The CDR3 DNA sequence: TGCGCCAGCAGCCAAGATACAGGGGGCTACACTGAAGCTTTCTTT. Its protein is CASSQDTGGYTEAFF.

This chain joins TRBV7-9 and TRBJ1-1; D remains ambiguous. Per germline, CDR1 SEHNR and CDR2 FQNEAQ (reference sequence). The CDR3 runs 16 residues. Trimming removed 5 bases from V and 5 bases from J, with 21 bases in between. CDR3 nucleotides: TGTGCCAGCAGCGACTCCGGGAGAGGGCGAGGTACTGAAGCTTTCTTT. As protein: CASSDSGRGRGTEAFF.

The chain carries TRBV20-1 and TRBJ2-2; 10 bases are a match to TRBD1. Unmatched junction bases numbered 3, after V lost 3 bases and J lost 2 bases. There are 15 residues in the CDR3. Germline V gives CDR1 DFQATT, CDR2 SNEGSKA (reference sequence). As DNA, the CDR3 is TGCAGTGCTAGGTGGACAGGGGGTAACACCGGGGAGCTGTTTTTT. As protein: CSARWTGGNTGELFF.

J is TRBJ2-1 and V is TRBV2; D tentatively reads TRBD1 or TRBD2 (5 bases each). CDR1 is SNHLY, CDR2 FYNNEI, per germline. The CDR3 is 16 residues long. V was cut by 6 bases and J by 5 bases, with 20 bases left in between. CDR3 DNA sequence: TGTGCCAGCAGCGACCATACTAGGCTGACAGACAATGAGCAGTTCTTC. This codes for CASSDHTRLTDNEQFF.

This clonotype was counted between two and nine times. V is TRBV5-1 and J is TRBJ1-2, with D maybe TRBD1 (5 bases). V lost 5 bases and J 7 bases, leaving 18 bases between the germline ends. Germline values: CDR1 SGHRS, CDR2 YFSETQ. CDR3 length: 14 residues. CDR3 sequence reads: CASRANMQGSGYTF. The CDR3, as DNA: TGCGCCAGCAGAGCAAATATGCAGGGAAGTGGCTACACCTTC. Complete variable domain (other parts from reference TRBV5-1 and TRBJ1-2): KAGVTQTPRYLIKTRGQQVTLSCSPISGHRSVSWYQQTPGQGLQFLFEYFSETQRNKGNFPGRFSGRQFSNSRSEMNVSTLELGDSALYLCASRANMQGSGYTFGSGTRLTVV.

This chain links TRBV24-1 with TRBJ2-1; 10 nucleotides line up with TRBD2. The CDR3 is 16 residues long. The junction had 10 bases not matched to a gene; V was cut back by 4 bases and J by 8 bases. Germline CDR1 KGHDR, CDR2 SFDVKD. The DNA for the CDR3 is TGTGCCACCAGTGACCCAGCGCCTGGGACTAGCGATGAGCAGTTCTTC. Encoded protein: CATSDPAPGTSDEQFF.

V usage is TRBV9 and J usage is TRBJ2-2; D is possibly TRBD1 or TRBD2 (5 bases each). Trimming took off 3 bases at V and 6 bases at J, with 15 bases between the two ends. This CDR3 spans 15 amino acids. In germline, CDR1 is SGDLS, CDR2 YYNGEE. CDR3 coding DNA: TGTGCCAGCAGCGCCACACCCGAGGGGTCCGGGGAGCTGTTTTTT. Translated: CASSATPEGSGELFF.

CDR3 nucleotides: TGTGCCAGCAGCTTCGCCTCTGGCGGGAGGGCCCCTGGTTATACGCAGTATTTT. This codes for CASSFASGGRAPGYTQYF. This rearrangement joins TRBV7-2 to TRBJ2-3, with 9 nucleotides matching TRBD2. Germline V gene sequence: CDR1 SGHTA, CDR2 FQGNSA. V lost 3 bases to trimming and J lost 7 bases; unmatched junction nucleotides: 17. This CDR3 is 18 amino acids long.

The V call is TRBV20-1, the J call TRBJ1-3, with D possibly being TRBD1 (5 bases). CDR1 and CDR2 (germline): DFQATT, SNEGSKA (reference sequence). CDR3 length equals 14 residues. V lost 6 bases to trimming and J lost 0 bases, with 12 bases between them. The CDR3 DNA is TGCAGTGCCCCAGCGGGGGGCTCTGGAAACACCATATATTTT. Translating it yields CSAPAGGSGNTIYF.

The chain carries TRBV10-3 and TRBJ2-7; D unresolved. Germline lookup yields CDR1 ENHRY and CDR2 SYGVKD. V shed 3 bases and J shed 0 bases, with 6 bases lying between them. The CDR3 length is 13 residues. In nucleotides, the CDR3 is TGTGCCATCAGTGAAACGACCTCCTACGAGCAGTACTTC. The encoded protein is CAISETTSYEQYF.